This TCR beta chain was captured in a study of blood T cell repertoires in COVID-19. Study context: There were acute and convalescent COVID-19 samples, and they came from the United States, Italy and Spain. PBMCs, B-cell-depleted T cells, or T cells were the source of the cDNA or gDNA that made up the material.

Authors' methods: Estimation of nucleated cell counts was performed using reference gene primer amplification. TCRdb's copy holds only in-frame clones and misses some; the assay was immunoSEQ multiplex PCR. That table gives V, J and clone size, and the DNA gave D and trimming. This sample has about 140,000 clones, with 88% found just once. From germline, CDR1 is MGHRA and CDR2 YSYEKL. This CDR3 comprises 17 residues. V was clipped by 0 bases and J by 0 bases; unmatched bases: 4. Input material: peripheral blood. The sequence was collected from a man aged 70 or older with acute or convalescent COVID-19. The rearrangement uses TRBV4-1 and TRBJ2-4; 8 nucleotides agree with TRBD1. CDR3 nucleotide sequence: TGCGCCAGCAGCCAAGAGCGACAGGGGTTAGCCAAAAACATTCAGTACTTC. This gives the protein CASSQERQGLAKNIQYF.